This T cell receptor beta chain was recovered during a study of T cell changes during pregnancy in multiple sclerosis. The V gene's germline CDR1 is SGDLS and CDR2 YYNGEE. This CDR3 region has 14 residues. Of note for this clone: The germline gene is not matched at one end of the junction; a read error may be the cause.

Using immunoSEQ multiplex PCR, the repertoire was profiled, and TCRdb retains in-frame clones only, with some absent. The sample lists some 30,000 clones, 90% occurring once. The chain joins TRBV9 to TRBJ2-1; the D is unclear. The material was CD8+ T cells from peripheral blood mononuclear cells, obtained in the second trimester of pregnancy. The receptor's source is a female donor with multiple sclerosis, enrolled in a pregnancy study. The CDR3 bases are TGTGCCAGCAGGGTAGCCGGGTATCCCAATGAGCAGTTCTTC. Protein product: CASRVAGYPNEQFF. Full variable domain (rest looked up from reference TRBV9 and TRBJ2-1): DSGVTQTPKHLITATGQRVTLRCSPRSGDLSVYWYQQSLDQGLQFLIQYYNGEERAKGNILERFSAQQFPDLHSELNLSSLELGDSALYFCASRVAGYPNEQFFGPGTRLTVL.